This section outlines one TCR beta chain sequence together with its context. Original processing notes: Amplification of reference gene primers was used by the study to estimate nucleated cell counts. TCRdb's copy holds only in-frame clones and misses some; the assay was immunoSEQ multiplex PCR. The V and J calls and the clone size are those of that table, but D and trimming were determined from the DNA. The data contain tens of thousands of clones, roughly 80% of them singletons. The source of the sample is a study of blood T cell repertoires in COVID-19. Study at large: The samples span acute and convalescent COVID-19 from the United States, Italy and Spain. The analysed material was cDNA or gDNA that came from T cells, B-cell-depleted T cells, or PBMCs.

From germline, CDR1 is MNHNY and CDR2 SVGAGI (reference sequence). The CDR3 runs 16 residues. V dropped 7 bases and J dropped 3; count of bases not matched to a gene: 13. This sequence joins TRBV6-6 and TRBJ1-2, with 8 bases aligning to TRBD1. The specimen sequenced was peripheral blood. This TCR was sampled from a woman aged 55-69 years with acute or convalescent COVID-19. This CDR3 is CASTKRKGQGYYGYTF. The CDR3 nucleotides read TGTGCCAGCACAAAGCGAAAAGGACAGGGATACTATGGCTACACCTTC.